The 11 T cell receptor beta chains given below trace back to one sample, sequenced in a study of early T cells in non-severe SARS-CoV-2 infection. TCRdb reprocessed the 5' RACE reads via MiXCR and lists one record per CDR3 protein. The sample yields about 56,000 distinct CDR3 sequences, about 16% seen once. The material sequenced was whole blood, taken at baseline. The receptors were sampled from an adult who was a healthcare worker with PCR-confirmed SARS-CoV-2 infection or an uninfected control (not recorded which).

This clonotype was found many times. This chain joins TRBV5-6 and TRBJ1-4; D is unclear. Trimming cost V 2 bases and J 6 bases, with 5 bases left between them. The CDR3 is 12 amino acids. Germline CDR1 and CDR2: SGHDT and YYEEEE. CDR3 amino acids: CASSFVDEKLFF. The CDR3 bases are TGTGCCAGCAGCTTCGTGGATGAAAAACTGTTTTTT.

This clonotype was seen ten or more times. V is TRBV6-2 or TRBV6-3 and J is TRBJ2-1; D gene uncertain. Trimming pared 5 bases from V and 5 bases from J, leaving 4 bases between. The length of the CDR3 is 11 residues. In germline, CDR1 is MNHEY, CDR2 SVGEGT. The CDR3 nucleotides are TGTGCCAGCAGTACGAACAATGAGCAGTTCTTC. Amino acid sequence: CASSTNNEQFF.

The genes are TRBV7-8 and TRBJ1-1, with D possibly being TRBD1 (6 bases). With 5 bases removed from V and 4 bases from J, the gap between germline ends came to 17 bases. Germline V lookup: CDR1 SGHVS, CDR2 FQNEAQ. The CDR3 runs 15 residues. The CDR3 region is CASSLNPDRPTEAFF. The CDR3 DNA is TGTGCCAGCAGCCTAAACCCCGACAGGCCCACTGAAGCTTTCTTT.

Only a few counts were recorded for this clonotype. The rearrangement uses TRBV11-3 and TRBJ1-6; D is undetermined. The germline gives CDR1 SGHNT, CDR2 YENEEA. V was trimmed by 0 bases and J by 0 bases, leaving 3 bases between them. The CDR3 has 15 residues. CDR3 region: CASSLDSSYNSPLHF. For the CDR3, the DNA is TGTGCCAGCAGCTTAGACAGCTCCTATAATTCACCCCTCCACTTT. Full variable domain (rest looked up from reference TRBV11-3 and TRBJ1-6): EAGVVQSPRYKIIEKKQPVAFWCNPISGHNTLYWYLQNLGQGPELLIRYENEEAVDDSQLPKDRFSAERLKGVDSTLKIQPAELGDSAVYLCASSLDSSYNSPLHFGNGTRLTVT.

This chain links TRBV6-6 with TRBJ1-4; D might be TRBD1 (6 bases). CDR1 MNHNY and CDR2 SVGAGI come from the germline V gene (reference sequence). The CDR3 consists of 14 residues. Between the trimmed V and J ends, which lost 8 bases and 6 bases, there was a span of 16 bases. The CDR3 here is CASLKTGEDEKLFF. The CDR3 nucleotides read TGTGCCAGCTTGAAGACAGGAGAGGATGAAAAACTGTTTTTT.

This clonotype was picked up many times. V usage is TRBV7-3 and J usage is TRBJ2-3; 15 bases align to TRBD2. The CDR3 contains 17 residues. Germline CDR1 is SGHTA and CDR2 is FQGTGA. The ends lost 4 bases at V and 7 bases at J; junction bases unmatched: 9. The CDR3 protein is CASSSEGLAGGPHTQYF. Here the CDR3 DNA reads TGTGCCAGCAGCTCCGAAGGACTAGCGGGAGGGCCGCATACGCAGTATTTT. The variable domain in full, with the rest retrieved from reference TRBV7-3 and TRBJ2-3, is GAGVSQTPSNKVTEKGKYVELRCDPISGHTALYWYRQSLGQGPEFLIYFQGTGAADDSGLPNDRFFAVRPEGSVSTLKIQRTERGDSAVYLCASSSEGLAGGPHTQYFGPGTRLTVL.

This clonotype was observed at least ten times. The chain is built from TRBV27 and TRBJ2-7, with TRBD2 identical over 9 bases. Germline V gives CDR1 MNHEY, CDR2 SMNVEV (reference sequence). The CDR3 has 14 residues. The J segment lost 7 bases and the V segment lost 6 bases, leaving 10 bases of the junction unmatched. CDR3 sequence: CASSLVGLAGEQYF. DNA for the CDR3: TGTGCCAGCAGCCTGGTAGGGCTAGCGGGGGAGCAGTACTTC.

The chain employs TRBV12-3 or TRBV12-4 and TRBJ1-1, with unresolved D. CDR3 length: 11 residues. Trimming removed 4 bases from V and 6 bases from J, with 6 bases in between. DNA for the CDR3: TGTGCCAGCAGTTCCTTAGCTGAAGCTTTCTTT. This encodes CASSSLAEAFF.

This clonotype was observed a few times. The chain recombines TRBV20-1 with TRBJ2-3; maybe TRBD2 (7 bases). CDR3 length equals 15 residues. Germline loops: CDR1 DFQATT, CDR2 SNEGSKA (reference sequence). V lost 1 base to trimming and J lost 0 bases, with 11 bases between them. CDR3 region: CSARGGGQSTDTQYF. CDR3 nucleotides: TGCAGTGCTAGAGGCGGGGGACAAAGCACAGATACGCAGTATTTT.

The chain carries TRBV20-1 and TRBJ2-5, with a tentative D call TRBD2 (6 bases). Trimming shortened V by 3 bases and J by 3 bases, and 11 bases separated the two germline ends. The CDR3 is 13 residues long. Germline V gene lookup returns CDR1 DFQATT and CDR2 SNEGSKA (reference sequence). The CDR3 reads CSASAGLKETQYF. The CDR3 DNA sequence: TGCAGTGCTAGTGCGGGGCTTAAAGAGACCCAGTACTTC.

Many counts were recorded for this clonotype. V and J are TRBV18 and TRBJ2-7, with D perhaps assigned TRBD1 or TRBD2 (5 bases each). Germline lookup yields CDR1 KGHSH and CDR2 LQKENI. With 3 bases removed from V and 6 bases from J, the gap between germline ends came to 12 bases. The CDR3 is 13 residues long. This chain's CDR3 is CASSPGPAPEQYF. The CDR3 DNA sequence: TGTGCCAGCTCACCGGGACCGGCCCCCGAGCAGTACTTC.